Reported below is one TCR beta chain. Authors' processing steps: Scientists estimated how many nucleated cells there were by amplifying reference gene primers. Data came from immunoSEQ multiplex PCR; TCRdb stores just in-frame clones and leaves some out. V and J calls and clone size are given by that table; D and trimming were obtained from the DNA. Here the sample spans around 300,000 clones, about 91% being singletons. There are 13 residues in the CDR3. V shed 0 bases and J shed 2 bases, with 5 bases lying between them. CDR1 and CDR2 (germline): PRHDT, FYEKMQ (reference sequence). Seattle enrolled patients during active infection and tracked them longitudinally. This sample is part of a study of blood T cell repertoires in COVID-19. The wider study: T cells, B-cell-depleted T cells, or PBMCs provided the cDNA or gDNA that served as material.

This receptor was obtained from a woman in her twenties or thirties with COVID-19, enrolled during active disease. The chain carries TRBV13 and TRBJ2-7; D possibly corresponds to TRBD1 (5 bases). What was sequenced was peripheral blood. As DNA, the CDR3 is TGTGCCAGCAGCTTAGGCAGGGCCTACGAGCAGTACTTC. It translates to CASSLGRAYEQYF.